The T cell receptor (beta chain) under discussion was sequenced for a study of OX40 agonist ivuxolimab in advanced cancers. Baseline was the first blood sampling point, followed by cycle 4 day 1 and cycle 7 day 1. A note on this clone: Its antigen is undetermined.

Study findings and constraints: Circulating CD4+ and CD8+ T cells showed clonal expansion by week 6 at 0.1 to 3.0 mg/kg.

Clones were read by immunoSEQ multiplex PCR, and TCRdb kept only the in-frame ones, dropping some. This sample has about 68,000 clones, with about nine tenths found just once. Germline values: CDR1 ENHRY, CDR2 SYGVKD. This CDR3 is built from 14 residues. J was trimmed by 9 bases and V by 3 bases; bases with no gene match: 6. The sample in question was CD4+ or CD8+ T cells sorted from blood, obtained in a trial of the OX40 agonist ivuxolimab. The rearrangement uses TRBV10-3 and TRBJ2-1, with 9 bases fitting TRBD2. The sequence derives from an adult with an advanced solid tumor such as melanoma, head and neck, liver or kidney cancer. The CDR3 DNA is TGTGCCATCAGTGATATGGGCGGGGGGGGTGAGCAGTTCTTC. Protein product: CAISDMGGGGEQFF.